This T cell receptor beta chain was recorded in a study of CD8 T cells in ankylosing spondylitis. From the 5' RACE reads, TCRdb called clonotypes with MiXCR, one entry per CDR3 protein. Of about 170,000 distinct CDR3 sequences detected, 15% to 20% appear once; the ten largest clones hold around 7.6%. Per germline, CDR1 SGHAT and CDR2 FQNNGV. The CDR3 is 15 amino acids. The junction had 5 bases not matched to a gene; V was cut back by 3 bases and J by 2 bases. The source material was blood, either unsorted or a sorted T cell fraction (not recorded which). This receptor was identified in a male donor with ankylosing spondylitis or in good health (not recorded which). This rearrangement joins TRBV11-2 to TRBJ2-7; TRBD1 agrees at 9 bases. CDR3 sequence: CASSFLTGGPYEQYF. The CDR3 nucleotides are TGTGCCAGCAGCTTTTTGACAGGGGGTCCCTACGAGCAGTACTTC. Looking up the rest from reference TRBV11-2 and TRBJ2-7 gives the full variable domain: EAGVAQSPRYKIIEKRQSVAFWCNPISGHATLYWYQQILGQGPKLLIQFQNNGVVDDSQLPKDRFSAERLKGVDSTLKIQPAKLEDSAVYLCASSFLTGGPYEQYFGPGTRLTVT.